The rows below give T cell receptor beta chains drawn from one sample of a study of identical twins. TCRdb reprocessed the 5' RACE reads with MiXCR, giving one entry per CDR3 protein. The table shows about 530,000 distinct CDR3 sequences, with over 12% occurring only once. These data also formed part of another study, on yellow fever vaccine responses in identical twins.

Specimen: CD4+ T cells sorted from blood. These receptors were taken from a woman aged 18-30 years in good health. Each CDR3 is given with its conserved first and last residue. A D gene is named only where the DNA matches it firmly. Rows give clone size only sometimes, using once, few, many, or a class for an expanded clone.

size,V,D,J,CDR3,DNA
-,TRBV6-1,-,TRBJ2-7,CASSLTETGTTYEQYF,TGTGCCAGCAGTCTTACGGAAACCGGGACAACCTACGAGCAGTACTTC
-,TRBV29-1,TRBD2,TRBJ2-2,CSVEELAGGVGELFF,TGCAGCGTTGAAGAACTAGCGGGGGGCGTCGGGGAGCTGTTTTTT
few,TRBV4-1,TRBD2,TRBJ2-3,CASSQVHGAGGSTDTQYF,TGCGCCAGCAGCCAAGTTCATGGTGCGGGGGGGAGCACAGATACGCAGTATTTT
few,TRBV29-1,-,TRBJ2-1,CSVEDRWTKSFNEQFF,TGCAGCGTTGAAGATCGGTGGACTAAATCCTTCAATGAGCAGTTCTTC
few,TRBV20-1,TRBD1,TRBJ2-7,CSAKTGGPGDEQYF,TGCAGTGCTAAAACAGGGGGCCCGGGCGACGAGCAGTACTTC
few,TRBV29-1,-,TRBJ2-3,CSVALRSTDTQYF,TGCAGCGTTGCCCTTAGAAGCACAGATACGCAGTATTTT
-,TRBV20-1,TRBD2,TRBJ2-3,CSARGGGLAGESRSTDTQYF,TGCAGTGCTAGAGGGGGCGGACTAGCGGGTGAGAGTCGGAGCACAGATACGCAGTATTTT
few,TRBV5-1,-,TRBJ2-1,CASSLVGAWAERNDEQFF,TGCGCCAGCAGCTTGGTGGGTGCGTGGGCGGAACGAAACGATGAGCAGTTCTTC
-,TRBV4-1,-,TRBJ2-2,CASSQAGRTGELFF,TGCGCCAGCAGCCAAGCGGGGCGTACCGGGGAGCTGTTTTTT
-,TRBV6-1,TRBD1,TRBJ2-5,CASSETGTVKGETQYF,TGTGCCAGCAGTGAAACGGGGACAGTGAAGGGTGAGACCCAGTACTTC
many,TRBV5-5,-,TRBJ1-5,CASSLLWDQPQHF,TGTGCCAGCAGCTTGTTGTGGGATCAGCCCCAGCATTTT
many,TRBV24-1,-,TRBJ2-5,CATSASGVGTQYF,TGTGCCACCAGTGCGTCGGGGGTGGGGACCCAGTACTTC
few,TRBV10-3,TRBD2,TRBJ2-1,CAISVGREGHNEQFF,TGTGCCATCAGTGTTGGTCGGGAGGGGCACAATGAGCAGTTCTTC
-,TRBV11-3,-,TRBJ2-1,CATSLLAYNEQFF,TGTGCCACCAGCTTATTGGCCTACAATGAGCAGTTCTTC
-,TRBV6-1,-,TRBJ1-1,CASSEALPSLRGLNTEAFF,TGTGCCAGCAGTGAAGCGCTTCCTAGCCTGAGGGGACTGAACACTGAAGCTTTCTTT
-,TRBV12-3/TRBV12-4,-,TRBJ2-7,CASSLGRLLPYF,TGTGCCAGCAGTTTGGGGCGCCTCCTGCCGTACTTC
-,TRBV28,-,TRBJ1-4,CASSPPRWGFESNEKLFF,TGTGCCAGCAGTCCCCCTCGGTGGGGGTTCGAGAGTAATGAAAAACTGTTTTTT
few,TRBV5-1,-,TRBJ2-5,CASSLAGSGQPQETQYF,TGCGCCAGCAGCTTGGCAGGTAGCGGACAGCCACAAGAGACCCAGTACTTC
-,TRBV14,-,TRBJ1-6,CASSLGTTNSPLHF,TGTGCCAGCAGTCTAGGGACAACAAATTCACCCCTCCACTTT
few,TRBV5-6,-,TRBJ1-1,CASSFSFLTTEAFF,TGTGCCAGCAGCTTCTCTTTCCTGACCACTGAAGCTTTCTTT
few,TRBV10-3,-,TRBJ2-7,CAISEGIAVTYEQYF,TGTGCCATCAGTGAGGGGATAGCTGTGACCTACGAGCAGTACTTC
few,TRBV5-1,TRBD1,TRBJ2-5,CASSSGTGVLTETQYF,TGCGCCAGCAGCTCTGGGACAGGTGTTCTCACGGAGACCCAGTACTTC
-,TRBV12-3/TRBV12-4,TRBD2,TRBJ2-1,CASSPQIAGGPKEQFF,TGTGCCAGCAGTCCCCAGATAGCGGGGGGTCCCAAGGAGCAGTTCTTC
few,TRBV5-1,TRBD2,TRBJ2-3,CASSLGRTSGTTDTQYF,TGCGCCAGCAGCTTGGGTCGGACTAGCGGGACCACAGATACGCAGTATTTT
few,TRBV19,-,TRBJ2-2,CASSTVVGTGELFF,TGTGCCAGTAGTACTGTGGTGGGCACCGGGGAGCTGTTTTTT
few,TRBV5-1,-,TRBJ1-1,CASSTQGRGRNTEAFF,TGCGCCAGCAGCACCCAAGGTCGGGGTAGGAACACTGAAGCTTTCTTT
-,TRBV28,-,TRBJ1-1,CASSLYRGGIGNTEAFF,TGTGCCAGCAGTTTATATAGGGGAGGTATTGGTAACACTGAAGCTTTCTTT
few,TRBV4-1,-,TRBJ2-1,CASSRAQGLDEQFF,TGCGCCAGCAGCCGAGCACAGGGTCTCGATGAGCAGTTCTTC
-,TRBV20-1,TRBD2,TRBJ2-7,CSAPHATSGSYEQYF,TGCAGTGCTCCACACGCGACTAGCGGGAGTTACGAGCAGTACTTC
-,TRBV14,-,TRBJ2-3,CASSPSRLVTNTQYF,TGTGCCAGCAGCCCCAGTCGACTGGTAACTAATACGCAGTATTTT
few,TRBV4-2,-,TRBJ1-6,CASSLSGMGVNSPLHF,TGTGCCAGCAGCCTAAGCGGCATGGGGGTTAATTCACCCCTCCACTTT
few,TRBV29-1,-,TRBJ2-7,CSATTEGGLIGLYEQYF,TGCAGCGCTACAACTGAGGGGGGATTGATCGGTCTCTACGAGCAGTACTTC
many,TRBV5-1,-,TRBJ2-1,CASSLDRVGEQFF,TGCGCCAGCAGCTTGGATAGAGTAGGGGAACAGTTCTTC
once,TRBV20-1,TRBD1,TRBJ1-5,CSATGTGSLANQPQHF,TGCAGTGCTACCGGGACAGGGTCGCTGGCAAATCAGCCCCAGCATTTT
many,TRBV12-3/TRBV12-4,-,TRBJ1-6,CASSLATGSSPLHF,TGTGCCAGCAGTTTAGCTACGGGGAGTTCACCCCTCCACTTT
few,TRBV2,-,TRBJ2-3,CASSKDGINTDTQYF,TGTGCCAGCAGTAAGGACGGGATTAACACAGATACGCAGTATTTT
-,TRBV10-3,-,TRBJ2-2,CAISSGPNTGELFF,TGTGCCATCTCCAGCGGCCCTAACACCGGGGAGCTGTTTTTT
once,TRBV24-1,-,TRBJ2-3,CAAGIGDTQYF,TGTGCCGCTGGAATTGGGGATACGCAGTATTTT
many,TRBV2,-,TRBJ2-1,CASKVSYNEQFF,TGTGCCAGCAAGGTCAGTTACAATGAGCAGTTCTTC
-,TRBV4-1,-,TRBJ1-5,CASSQDMAESFNQPQHF,TGCGCCAGCAGCCAAGATATGGCAGAGTCGTTCAATCAGCCCCAGCATTTT
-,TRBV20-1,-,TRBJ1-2,CSAPDVGSYGYTF,TGCAGTGCTCCCGACGTTGGTAGCTATGGCTACACCTTC
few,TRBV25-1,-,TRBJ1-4,CASSEVQGNEKLFF,TGTGCCAGCAGTGAAGTTCAGGGCAATGAAAAACTGTTTTTT
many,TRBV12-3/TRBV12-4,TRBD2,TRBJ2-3,CASAGRGGADTQYF,TGTGCCAGCGCAGGACGGGGGGGCGCAGATACGCAGTATTTT
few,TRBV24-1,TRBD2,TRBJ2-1,CATSDRASGSYNEQFF,TGTGCCACCAGTGATCGCGCTAGCGGGAGCTACAATGAGCAGTTCTTC
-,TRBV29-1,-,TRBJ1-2,CSVAEGSYGYTF,TGCAGCGTTGCGGAGGGTAGCTATGGCTACACCTTC
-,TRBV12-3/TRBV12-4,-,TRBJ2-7,CASSETPYEQYF,TGTGCCAGCAGTGAAACCCCCTACGAGCAGTACTTC
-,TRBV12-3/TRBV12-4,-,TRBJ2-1,CASSGRDGSYNEQFF,TGTGCCAGCAGCGGTCGGGACGGCTCCTACAATGAGCAGTTCTTC
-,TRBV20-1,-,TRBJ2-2,CSARKGGNTGELFF,TGCAGTGCTAGAAAGGGCGGTAACACCGGGGAGCTGTTTTTT
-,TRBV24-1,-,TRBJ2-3,CATSDPRVGQSTDTQYF,TGTGCCACCAGTGATCCGCGCGTGGGCCAGAGCACAGATACGCAGTATTTT
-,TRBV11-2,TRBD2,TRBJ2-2,CASSFLAGTAGELFF,TGTGCCAGCAGCTTCCTAGCGGGAACGGCCGGGGAGCTGTTTTTT
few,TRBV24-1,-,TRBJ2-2,CATSPLDSNTGELFF,TGTGCCACCAGTCCACTTGACAGCAACACCGGGGAGCTGTTTTTT
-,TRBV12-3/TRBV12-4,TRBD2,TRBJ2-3,CASSPREPTSTDTQYF,TGTGCCAGCAGTCCGCGGGAGCCAACTAGCACAGATACGCAGTATTTT
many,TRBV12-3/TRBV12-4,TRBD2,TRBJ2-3,CASSLKREGNTQYF,TGTGCCAGCAGTCTAAAGCGGGAGGGAAATACGCAGTATTTT
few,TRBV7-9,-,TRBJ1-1,CASSLGGSGDTEAFF,TGTGCCAGCAGCTTGGGAGGGTCGGGGGATACTGAAGCTTTCTTT
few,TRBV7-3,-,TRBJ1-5,CASSSWVGSALNQPQHF,TGTGCCAGCAGCTCATGGGTCGGGAGTGCCCTCAATCAGCCCCAGCATTTT
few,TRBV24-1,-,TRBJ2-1,CATSPPPEQFF,TGTGCCACCAGTCCCCCCCCCGAGCAGTTCTTC
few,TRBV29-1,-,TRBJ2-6,CSAGLGTGANVLTF,TGCAGCGCCGGTCTGGGTACTGGGGCCAACGTCCTGACTTTC